This TCR beta chain is from a study of OX40 agonist ivuxolimab in advanced cancers. Across the study: Patients were dosed intravenously with ivuxolimab at 0.01 to 10 mg/kg every 2 weeks.

The CDR3 consists of 13 residues. CDR1 and CDR2 (germline): WNHNN, SYGVQD (reference sequence). V was shortened by 4 bases and J by 3 bases, with 6 bases between the two germline ends. Clones were read by immunoSEQ multiplex PCR, and TCRdb kept only the in-frame ones, dropping some. The sample comprises fewer than 100,000 clones, around nine tenths of which are singletons, and roughly 0.52% rests with the top ten. This clonotype was sampled from an adult with an advanced solid tumor such as melanoma, head and neck, liver or kidney cancer. The sample was CD4+ or CD8+ T cells sorted from blood, taken in a trial of the OX40 agonist ivuxolimab. The chain couples TRBV10-1 to TRBJ2-2; D gene uncertain. The CDR3 loop reads CASSVSDTGELFF. DNA of the CDR3: TGCGCCAGCAGTGTGTCGGACACCGGGGAGCTGTTTTTT.